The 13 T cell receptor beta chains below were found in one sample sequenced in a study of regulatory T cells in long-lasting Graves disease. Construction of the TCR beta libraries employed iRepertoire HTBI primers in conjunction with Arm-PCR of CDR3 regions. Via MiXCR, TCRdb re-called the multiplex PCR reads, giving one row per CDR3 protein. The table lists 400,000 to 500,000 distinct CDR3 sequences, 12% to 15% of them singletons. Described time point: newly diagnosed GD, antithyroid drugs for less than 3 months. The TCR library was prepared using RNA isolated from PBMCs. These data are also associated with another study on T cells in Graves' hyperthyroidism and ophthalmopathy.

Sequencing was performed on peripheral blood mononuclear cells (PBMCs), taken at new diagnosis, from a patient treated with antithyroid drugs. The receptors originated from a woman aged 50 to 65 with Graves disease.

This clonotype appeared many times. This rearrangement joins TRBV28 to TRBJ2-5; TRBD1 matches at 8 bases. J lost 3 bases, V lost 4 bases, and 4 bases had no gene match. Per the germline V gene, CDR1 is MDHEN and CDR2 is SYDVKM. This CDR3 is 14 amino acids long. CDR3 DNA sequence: TGTGCCAGCAGTTCCCCGGGACAGGAAGAGACCCAGTACTTC. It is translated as CASSSPGQEETQYF.

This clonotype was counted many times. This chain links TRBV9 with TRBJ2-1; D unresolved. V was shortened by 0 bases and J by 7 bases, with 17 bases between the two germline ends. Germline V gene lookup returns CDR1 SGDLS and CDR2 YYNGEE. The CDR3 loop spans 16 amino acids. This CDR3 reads CASSVAPPGLGNEQFF. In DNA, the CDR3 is TGTGCCAGCAGCGTAGCCCCCCCAGGCCTGGGGAATGAGCAGTTCTTC.

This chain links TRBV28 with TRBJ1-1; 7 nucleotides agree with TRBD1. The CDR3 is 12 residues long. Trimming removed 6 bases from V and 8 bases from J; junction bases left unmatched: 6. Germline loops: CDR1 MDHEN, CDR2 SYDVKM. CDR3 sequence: CASRPRDREAFF. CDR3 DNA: TGTGCCAGCAGGCCCCGGGACAGAGAAGCTTTCTTT.

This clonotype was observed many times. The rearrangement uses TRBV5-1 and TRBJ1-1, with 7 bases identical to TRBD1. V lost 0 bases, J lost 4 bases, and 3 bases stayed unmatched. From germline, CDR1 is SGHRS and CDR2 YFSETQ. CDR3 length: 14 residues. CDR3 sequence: CASSLGTGGTEAFF. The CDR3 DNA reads TGCGCCAGCAGCTTGGGGACAGGCGGCACTGAAGCTTTCTTT.

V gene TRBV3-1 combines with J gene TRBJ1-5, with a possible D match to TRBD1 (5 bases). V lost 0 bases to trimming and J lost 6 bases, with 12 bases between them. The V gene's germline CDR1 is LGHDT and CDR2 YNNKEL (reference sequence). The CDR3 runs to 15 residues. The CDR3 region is CASSQDGRGGQPQHF. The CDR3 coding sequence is TGTGCCAGCAGCCAAGATGGGAGGGGTGGTCAGCCCCAGCATTTT.

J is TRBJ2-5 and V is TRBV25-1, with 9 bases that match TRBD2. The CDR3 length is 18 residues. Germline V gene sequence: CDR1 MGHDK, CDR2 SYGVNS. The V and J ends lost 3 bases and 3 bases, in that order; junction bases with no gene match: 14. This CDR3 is CASSDSPKREDPKETQYF. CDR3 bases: TGTGCCAGCAGTGACTCCCCGAAGCGGGAGGATCCAAAAGAGACCCAGTACTTC.

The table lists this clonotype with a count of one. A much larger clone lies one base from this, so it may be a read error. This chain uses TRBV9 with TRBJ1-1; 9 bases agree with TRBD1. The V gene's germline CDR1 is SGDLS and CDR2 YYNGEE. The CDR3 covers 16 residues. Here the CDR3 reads CACSTRTGEVNTEAFF. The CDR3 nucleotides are TGTGCCTGCAGCACAAGGACAGGGGAGGTGAACACTGAAGCTTTCTTT.

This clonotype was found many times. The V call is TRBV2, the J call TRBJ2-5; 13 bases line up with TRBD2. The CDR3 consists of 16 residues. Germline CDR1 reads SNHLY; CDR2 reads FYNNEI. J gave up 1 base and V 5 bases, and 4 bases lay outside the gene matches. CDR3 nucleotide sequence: TGTGCCAGCAGTAGACTAGCGGGAGGTACCCAAGAGACCCAGTACTTC. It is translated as CASSRLAGGTQETQYF.

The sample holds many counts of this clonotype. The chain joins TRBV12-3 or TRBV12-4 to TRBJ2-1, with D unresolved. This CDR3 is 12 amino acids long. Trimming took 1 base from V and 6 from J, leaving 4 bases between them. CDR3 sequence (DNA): TGTGCCAGCAGTTTAGGATCCAATGAGCAGTTCTTC. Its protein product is CASSLGSNEQFF.

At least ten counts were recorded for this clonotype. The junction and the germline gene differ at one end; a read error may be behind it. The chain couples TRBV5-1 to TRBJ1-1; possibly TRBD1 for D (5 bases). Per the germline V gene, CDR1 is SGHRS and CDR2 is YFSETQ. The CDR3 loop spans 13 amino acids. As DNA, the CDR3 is TGTGCCAGCAGCGGGGAGAGGGGCGCTGAAGCTTTCTTT. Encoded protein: CASSGERGAEAFF.

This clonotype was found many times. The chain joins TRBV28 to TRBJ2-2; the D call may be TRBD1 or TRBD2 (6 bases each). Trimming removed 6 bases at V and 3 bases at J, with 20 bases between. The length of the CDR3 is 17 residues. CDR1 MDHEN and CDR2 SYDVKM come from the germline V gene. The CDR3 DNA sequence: TGTGCCAGCAGCCCCTTCTGGGGGGCGGACTACACCGGGGAGCTGTTTTTT. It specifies CASSPFWGADYTGELFF.

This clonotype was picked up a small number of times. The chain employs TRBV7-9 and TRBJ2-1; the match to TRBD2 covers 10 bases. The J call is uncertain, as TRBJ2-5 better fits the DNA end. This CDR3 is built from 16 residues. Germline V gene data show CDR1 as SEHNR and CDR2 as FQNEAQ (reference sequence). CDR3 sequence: CASSLASGRARETQYF. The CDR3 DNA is TGTGCCAGCAGCTTGGCAAGCGGGAGGGCAAGGGAGACCCAGTACTTC.

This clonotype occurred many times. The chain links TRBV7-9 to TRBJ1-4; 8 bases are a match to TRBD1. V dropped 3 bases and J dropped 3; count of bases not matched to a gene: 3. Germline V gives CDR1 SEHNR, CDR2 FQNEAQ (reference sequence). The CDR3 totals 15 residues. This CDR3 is CASSFSQGANEKLFF. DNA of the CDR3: TGTGCCAGCAGCTTTTCACAGGGGGCTAATGAAAAACTGTTTTTT.